This TCR beta chain originates from a study of regulatory T cells in long-lasting Graves disease. The CDR3 covers 15 residues. Germline assignment: CDR1 LNHDA and CDR2 SQIVND (reference sequence). The ends lost 3 bases at V and 6 bases at J; junction bases unmatched: 10. Specified time point: persistent/refractory GD, antithyroid drugs over 5 years with positive TRAb. PBMCs were the source of the RNA used for TCR sequencing. Arm-PCR of CDR3 regions with iRepertoire HTBI primers generated TCR beta libraries. TCRdb independently ran MiXCR on the multiplex PCR reads; one entry per CDR3 protein. The sample holds over 650,000 distinct CDR3 sequences, about 30% seen once. This clonotype showed up just a few times.

The sequencing used peripheral blood mononuclear cells (PBMCs), collected when the disease was refractory, from a patient treated with antithyroid drugs. The TCR comes from a female donor with Graves disease. This chain uses TRBV19 with TRBJ1-1, with 7 positions matching TRBD1. Here the CDR3 DNA reads TGTGCCAGTAGTATGCGACAGGGCCGAGGAGCTGAAGCTTTCTTT. Protein product: CASSMRQGRGAEAFF.